The 16 T cell receptor beta chains listed next were all sequenced from one sample in a study of blood T cell repertoires in COVID-19. Profiling relied on immunoSEQ multiplex PCR, and the TCRdb table lists in-frame clones only, not all of them. The data contain 310,000 or so clones, around nine tenths of them singletons. The source material was PBMCs or T cells enriched from blood (not recorded which). These TCRs come from a woman aged 40 to 49 who had recovered from COVID-19.

V is TRBV7-9 and J is TRBJ1-5, with a possible D match to TRBD1 (6 bases). The length of the CDR3 is 13 residues. The germline V and J ends were trimmed by 2 bases and 8 bases, with 10 bases remaining between them. The V gene's germline CDR1 is SEHNR and CDR2 FQNEAQ (reference sequence). DNA of the CDR3: TGTGCCAGCAGCTTAACAGGGAGTAAGCCCCAGCATTTT. This encodes CASSLTGSKPQHF.

This chain uses TRBV4-1 with TRBJ2-1; 8 bases are a match to TRBD2. J gave up 3 bases and V 3 bases, and 13 bases lay outside the gene matches. Germline CDR1 is MGHRA and CDR2 is YSYEKL. The length of the CDR3 is 18 residues. The CDR3 DNA sequence: TGCGCCAGCAGCCACCAAGAGCGGGAGAGGACCCTCTACAATGAGCAGTTCTTC. It codes for CASSHQERERTLYNEQFF.

The CDR3 nucleotides are TGTGCCAGCAGCTTAGCGGGAGGAGTTGGGGTAAGGTACTTC. This codes for CASSLAGGVGVRYF. The chain employs TRBV7-2 and TRBJ2-7; maybe TRBD2 (6 bases). The CDR3 is 14 residues long. Trimming shortened V by 0 bases and J by 12 bases, and 18 bases separated the two germline ends. CDR1 and CDR2 from the germline V gene are SGHTA and FQGNSA.

The chain has TRBV7-2 and TRBJ2-3; 8 bases agree with TRBD1. CDR1 and CDR2 from the germline V gene are SGHTA and FQGNSA. This CDR3 is built from 13 residues. The V and J ends lost 3 bases and 5 bases, in that order; junction bases with no gene match: 1. CDR3 nucleotide sequence: TGTGCCAGCAGCTTGGACAGGGTAGATACGCAGTATTTT. It encodes CASSLDRVDTQYF.

V and J are TRBV28 and TRBJ1-4, with 10 nucleotides matching TRBD1. The CDR3 loop spans 13 amino acids. Germline V gene sequence: CDR1 MDHEN, CDR2 SYDVKM. Trimming at V came to 11 bases and at J to 7 bases, leaving 7 bases not matched to a gene. As DNA, the CDR3 is TGTGCCGCAGGGGGACAGGGGTTTGAAAAACTGTTTTTT. Translating it yields CAAGGQGFEKLFF. The complete variable domain, with remaining parts taken from reference TRBV28 and TRBJ1-4, reads DVKVTQSSRYLVKRTGEKVFLECVQDMDHENMFWYRQDPGLGLRLIYFSYDVKMKEKGDIPEGYSVSREKKERFSLILESASTNQTSMYLCAAGGQGFEKLFFGSGTQLSVL.

The gene calls are TRBV6-5 and TRBJ1-2, with a tentative D call TRBD1 (5 bases). Trimming cost V 11 bases and J 4 bases, with 17 bases left between them. This CDR3 has 13 amino acids. Per the germline V gene, CDR1 is MNHEY and CDR2 is SVGAGI. In DNA form, the CDR3 reads TGTGCCTCCACAACGCCCGGGGGCTATGGCTACACCTTC. Translation gives CASTTPGGYGYTF.

V is TRBV5-6 and J is TRBJ1-2, with TRBD1 matching over 9 bases. Germline V gene lookup returns CDR1 SGHDT and CDR2 YYEEEE. V shed 4 bases, J shed 7 bases, and the junction held 17 bases outside the gene matches. The CDR3 consists of 17 residues. CDR3 nucleotide sequence: TGTGCCAGCAGCCGTCTTGGGACAGGGCCTTCGTCCGGTGGCTACACCTTC. It translates to CASSRLGTGPSSGGYTF.

The chain has TRBV7-2 and TRBJ2-1, with 8 bases identical to TRBD2. CDR1 and CDR2 from the germline V gene are SGHTA and FQGNSA. V shed 4 bases, J shed 4 bases, and the junction held 12 bases outside the gene matches. The CDR3 length is 17 residues. The CDR3 reads CASSSLFGAGGYNEQFF. In nucleotides, the CDR3 is TGTGCCAGCAGCTCCCTCTTTGGGGCGGGAGGATACAATGAGCAGTTCTTC.

This clone has a single count. The chain joins TRBV15 to TRBJ1-5, with TRBD1 as a possible D gene (6 bases). Germline-derived CDR1 and CDR2 are LNHNV and YYDKDF (reference sequence). The ends were cut back, 5 bases at V and 6 bases at J, with 20 bases in the middle. CDR3 length equals 16 residues. For the CDR3, the DNA is TGTGCCACCAGCCCCTTCACCGGACAGCCTGGTCAGCCCCAGCATTTT. Protein: CATSPFTGQPGQPQHF.

V usage is TRBV4-2 and J usage is TRBJ2-1, with TRBD2 matching over 7 bases. Per germline, CDR1 LGHNA and CDR2 YNFKEQ. The CDR3 totals 15 residues. Trimming at V came to 1 base and at J to 2 bases, leaving 2 bases not matched to a gene. The CDR3: CASSQAGGPYNEQFF. CDR3 nucleotide sequence: TGTGCCAGCAGCCAAGCGGGGGGACCCTACAATGAGCAGTTCTTC.

V gene TRBV27 combines with J gene TRBJ2-5; D is ambiguous. Germline-derived CDR1 and CDR2 are MNHEY and SMNVEV (reference sequence). CDR3 length equals 13 residues. V lost 5 bases to trimming and J lost 5 bases, with 12 bases between them. The CDR3 here is CASSRKARETQYF. CDR3 nucleotides: TGTGCCAGCAGTAGAAAAGCTAGGGAGACCCAGTACTTC.

Only one count was recorded for this clone. A much larger clone sits a single nucleotide away, making a read error possible. The rearrangement links TRBV7-9 to TRBJ1-1, with D perhaps TRBD1 (6 bases). Germline values: CDR1 SEHNR, CDR2 FQNEAQ (reference sequence). The CDR3 is 13 residues long. Trimming left V 5 bases short and J 1 base short, with 8 bases between. CDR3 region: CASSVQGNTEAFF. DNA for the CDR3: TGTGCCAGCAGCGTACAGGGGAACACTGAAGCTTTCTTT.

Only one count was recorded for this clone. This chain joins TRBV28 and TRBJ2-7, with 9 bases matching TRBD1. Germline-derived CDR1 and CDR2 are MDHEN and SYDVKM. The trim removed 6 bases at V and 5 bases at J, leaving 8 bases unmatched. CDR3 size: 14 residues. The CDR3 nucleotides are TGTGCCAGCAGAACAGGGGGCGCAATCAACGAGCAGTACTTC. Translated: CASRTGGAINEQYF.

The rearrangement uses TRBV7-3 and TRBJ1-1; D remains ambiguous. The CDR3 runs 15 residues. Germline loops: CDR1 SGHTA, CDR2 FQGTGA. V was clipped by 5 bases and J by 4 bases, with 17 bases between them. The CDR3 is CASSPSPGPSTEAFF. The CDR3 DNA reads TGTGCCAGCAGCCCCTCCCCGGGTCCGAGCACTGAAGCTTTCTTT.

This clone showed up just once. The chain couples TRBV7-9 to TRBJ1-2; 8 positions match TRBD1. CDR3 length equals 13 residues. V lost 11 bases to trimming and J lost 8 bases; unmatched junction nucleotides: 13. Germline V gene lookup returns CDR1 SEHNR and CDR2 FQNEAQ (reference sequence). CDR3 sequence (DNA): TGTGCCGGAGTCAGGACAGGGCTTGGGGGCTACACCTTC. It is translated as CAGVRTGLGGYTF.

CDR3 amino acids: CASSPTGGYGYTF. The CDR3 bases are TGTGCCAGCAGCCCAACAGGGGGTTATGGCTACACCTTC. V gene TRBV7-8 combines with J gene TRBJ1-2; 8 bases fit TRBD1. Germline trimming cut 5 bases from V and 5 bases from J; bases unmatched to any gene: 4. This CDR3 has 13 amino acids. Germline V CDR1 and CDR2: SGHVS, FQNEAQ.